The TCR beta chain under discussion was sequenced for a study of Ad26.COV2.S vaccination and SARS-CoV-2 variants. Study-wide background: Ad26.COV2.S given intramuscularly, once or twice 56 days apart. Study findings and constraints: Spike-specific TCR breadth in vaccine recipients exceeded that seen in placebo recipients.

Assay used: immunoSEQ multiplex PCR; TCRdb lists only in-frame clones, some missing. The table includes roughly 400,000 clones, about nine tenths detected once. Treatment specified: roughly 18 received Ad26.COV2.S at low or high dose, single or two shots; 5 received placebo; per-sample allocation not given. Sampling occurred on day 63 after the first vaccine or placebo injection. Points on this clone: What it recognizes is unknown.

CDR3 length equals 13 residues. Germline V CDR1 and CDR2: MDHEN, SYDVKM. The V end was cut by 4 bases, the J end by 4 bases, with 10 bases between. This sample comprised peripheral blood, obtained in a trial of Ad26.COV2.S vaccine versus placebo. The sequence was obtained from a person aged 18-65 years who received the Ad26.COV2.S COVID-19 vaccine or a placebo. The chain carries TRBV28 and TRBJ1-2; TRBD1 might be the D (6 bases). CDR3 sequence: CASSSLGGYGYTF. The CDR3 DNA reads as TGTGCCAGCAGTTCTCTAGGGGGCTATGGCTACACCTTC.